The 6 T cell receptor beta chains listed next were all sequenced from one sample in a study of cytomegalovirus exposure and HLA in healthy donors. The PCR used 60 Vbeta and 13 Jbeta primers. The assay was immunoSEQ multiplex PCR, and TCRdb's table has in-frame clones only and misses some. The sample lists under 120,000 clones; roughly 85% were seen once. Material: PBMCs. Every receptor here comes from a woman between 40 and 50 years old in good health and CMV-seronegative.

The J gene is TRBJ2-7, the V gene TRBV9, with D maybe TRBD2 (5 bases). The CDR3 is 13 amino acids. Germline V gene lookup returns CDR1 SGDLS and CDR2 YYNGEE. V lost 0 bases to trimming and J lost 6 bases, with 10 bases between them. The CDR3 here is CASSVGPGTEQYF. CDR3 in DNA: TGTGCCAGCAGCGTAGGACCGGGAACCGAGCAGTACTTC. Supplemented by reference TRBV9 and TRBJ2-7, the full variable domain reads DSGVTQTPKHLITATGQRVTLRCSPRSGDLSVYWYQQSLDQGLQFLIQYYNGEERAKGNILERFSAQQFPDLHSELNLSSLELGDSALYFCASSVGPGTEQYFGPGTRLTVT.

The rearrangement links TRBV9 to TRBJ2-3; 11 nucleotides agree with TRBD2. Germline V gene sequence: CDR1 SGDLS, CDR2 YYNGEE. V shed 0 bases, J shed 2 bases, and the junction held 8 bases outside the gene matches. The CDR3 length is 18 residues. The CDR3 region has the DNA TGTGCCAGCAGCGTAGGGCTAGCGGGAGGAGGACCCACAGATACGCAGTATTTT. Amino acid sequence: CASSVGLAGGGPTDTQYF.

This chain uses TRBV19 with TRBJ1-1; perhaps TRBD1 as D (5 bases). This CDR3 contains 13 residues. Trimming removed 2 bases at V and 4 bases at J, with 8 bases between. Germline values: CDR1 LNHDA, CDR2 SQIVND (reference sequence). CDR3 nucleotides: TGTGCCAGTAGTATACAGGGAGGCACTGAAGCTTTCTTT. Its protein is CASSIQGGTEAFF. Filled out from reference TRBV19 and TRBJ1-1, the complete variable domain reads DGGITQSPKYLFRKEGQNVTLSCEQNLNHDAMYWYRQDPGQGLRLIYYSQIVNDFQKGDIAEGYSVSREKKESFPLTVTSAQKNPTAFYLCASSIQGGTEAFFGQGTRLTVV.

The rearrangement links TRBV5-1 to TRBJ2-1, with 10 bases aligning to TRBD1. Germline trimming cut 3 bases from V and 4 bases from J; bases unmatched to any gene: 13. This CDR3 is built from 18 residues. CDR1 is SGHRS and CDR2 is YFSETQ in the germline V gene. The CDR3 DNA is TGCGCCAGCAGCTCCCCAGAGACAGGGGGCGCGCAATACAATGAGCAGTTCTTC. It is translated as CASSSPETGGAQYNEQFF. The full variable domain, with the rest looked up from reference TRBV5-1 and TRBJ2-1, is KAGVTQTPRYLIKTRGQQVTLSCSPISGHRSVSWYQQTPGQGLQFLFEYFSETQRNKGNFPGRFSGRQFSNSRSEMNVSTLELGDSALYLCASSSPETGGAQYNEQFFGPGTRLTVL.

A word on this clone: Additional DNA sequences in this sample encode the identical CDR3. The rearrangement joins TRBV28 to TRBJ1-2; D gene unclear. The CDR3 contains 12 residues. CDR1 is MDHEN, CDR2 SYDVKM, per germline. Trimming cost V 4 bases and J 4 bases, with 7 bases left between them. The CDR3 coding sequence is TGTGCCAGCAGTTCAGGAGGCTATGGCTACACCTTC. This sequence encodes CASSSGGYGYTF.

The V and J genes are TRBV5-6 and TRBJ2-7, with no clear D. Germline loops: CDR1 SGHDT, CDR2 YYEEEE. CDR3 length: 15 residues. Trimming pared 0 bases from V and 0 bases from J, leaving 10 bases between. This chain's CDR3 is CASSLGQVSSYEQYF. CDR3 nucleotide sequence: TGTGCCAGCAGCTTGGGGCAGGTCAGCTCCTACGAGCAGTACTTC.